The 2 T cell receptor beta chains listed next were all sequenced from one sample in a study of cytomegalovirus exposure and HLA in healthy donors. 13 Jbeta primers and 60 Vbeta primers were used for the PCR. Generated by immunoSEQ multiplex PCR, the TCRdb table keeps only in-frame clones and is missing some. The repertoire holds over 95,000 clones, with about 77% as singletons. Input material: PBMCs. These receptors were collected from a woman aged 30 to 39 in good health and CMV-seropositive.

This rearrangement joins TRBV4-1 to TRBJ1-4, with no clear D. The CDR3 runs 18 residues. Germline-derived CDR1 and CDR2 are MGHRA and YSYEKL. Trimming left V 1 base short and J 0 bases short, with 15 bases between. The CDR3 coding sequence is TGCGCCAGCAGCCAAGTCCCTCCCCCACAAGCAACTAATGAAAAACTGTTTTTT. Translated: CASSQVPPPQATNEKLFF.

V gene TRBV6-1 combines with J gene TRBJ2-3; 9 bases map to TRBD2. The trim removed 1 base at V and 1 base at J, leaving 3 bases unmatched. The V gene's germline CDR1 is MNHNS and CDR2 SASEGT. The CDR3 sequence is 16 residues long. The DNA for the CDR3 is TGTGCCAGCAGTGAAGGGTTAGCGGGGGGCACAGATACGCAGTATTTT. Residues: CASSEGLAGGTDTQYF.